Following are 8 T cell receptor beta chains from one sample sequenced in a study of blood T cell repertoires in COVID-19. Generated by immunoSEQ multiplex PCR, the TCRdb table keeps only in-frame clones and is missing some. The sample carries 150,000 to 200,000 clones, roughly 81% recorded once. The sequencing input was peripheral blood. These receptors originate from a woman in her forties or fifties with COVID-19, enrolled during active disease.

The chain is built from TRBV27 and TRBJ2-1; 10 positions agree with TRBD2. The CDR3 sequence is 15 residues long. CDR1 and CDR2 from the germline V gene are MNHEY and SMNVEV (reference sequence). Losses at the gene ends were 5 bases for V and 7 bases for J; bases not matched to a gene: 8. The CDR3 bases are TGTGCCAGCAGTGGCGGACTAGCGGTTAGAAATGAGCAGTTCTTC. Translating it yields CASSGGLAVRNEQFF.

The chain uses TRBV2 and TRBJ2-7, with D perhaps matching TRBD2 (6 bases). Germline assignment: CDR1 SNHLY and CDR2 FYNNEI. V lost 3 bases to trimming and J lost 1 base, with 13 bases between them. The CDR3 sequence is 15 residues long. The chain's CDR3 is CASSDLGGRSYEQYF. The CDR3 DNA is TGTGCCAGCAGTGACCTGGGGGGAAGATCCTACGAGCAGTACTTC. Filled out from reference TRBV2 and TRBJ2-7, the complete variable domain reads EPEVTQTPSHQVTQMGQEVILRCVPISNHLYFYWYRQILGQKVEFLVSFYNNEISEKSEIFDDQFSVERPDGSNFTLKIRSTKLEDSAMYFCASSDLGGRSYEQYFGPGTRLTVT.

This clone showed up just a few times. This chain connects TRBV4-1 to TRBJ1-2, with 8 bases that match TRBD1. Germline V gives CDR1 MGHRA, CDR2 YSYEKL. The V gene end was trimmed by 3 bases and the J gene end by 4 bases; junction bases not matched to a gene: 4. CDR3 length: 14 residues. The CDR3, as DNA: TGCGCCAGCAGCCAGGAAACAGGGGGCTATGGCTACACCTTC. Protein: CASSQETGGYGYTF.

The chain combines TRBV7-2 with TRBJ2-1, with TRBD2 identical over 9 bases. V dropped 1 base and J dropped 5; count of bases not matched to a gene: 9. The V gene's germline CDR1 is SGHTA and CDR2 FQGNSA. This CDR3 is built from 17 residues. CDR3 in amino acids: CASSLEESGGPNNEQFF. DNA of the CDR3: TGTGCCAGCAGCTTAGAGGAGAGCGGGGGGCCCAACAATGAGCAGTTCTTC.

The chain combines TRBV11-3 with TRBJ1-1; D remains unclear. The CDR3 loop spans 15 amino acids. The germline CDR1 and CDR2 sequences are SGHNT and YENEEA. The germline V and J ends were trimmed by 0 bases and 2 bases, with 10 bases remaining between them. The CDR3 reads CASSLDGEGNTEAFF. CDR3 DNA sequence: TGTGCCAGCAGCTTAGATGGGGAGGGTAACACTGAAGCTTTCTTT.

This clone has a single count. CDR3 nucleotide sequence: TGCGCCAGCAGCCGCACAGGGATCACCGGGGAGCTGTTTTTT. Translation gives CASSRTGITGELFF. J is TRBJ2-2 and V is TRBV4-3, with D possibly being TRBD1 (6 bases). Germline CDR1 is LGHNA and CDR2 is YSLEER. The V and J ends lost 4 bases and 4 bases respectively, with 10 bases between them. This CDR3 has 14 residues.

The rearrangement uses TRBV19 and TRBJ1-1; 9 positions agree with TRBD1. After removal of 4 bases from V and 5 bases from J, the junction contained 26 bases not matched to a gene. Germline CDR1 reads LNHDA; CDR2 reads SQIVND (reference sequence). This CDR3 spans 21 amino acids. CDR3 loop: CASSTPPGQGWPGTARTEAFF. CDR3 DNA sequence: TGTGCCAGTAGTACCCCACCGGGACAGGGATGGCCTGGGACGGCTAGGACTGAAGCTTTCTTT.

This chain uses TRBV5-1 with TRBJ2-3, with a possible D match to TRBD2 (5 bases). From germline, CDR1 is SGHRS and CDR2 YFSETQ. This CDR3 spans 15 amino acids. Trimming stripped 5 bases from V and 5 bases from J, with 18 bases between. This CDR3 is CASSPGLPGRDTQYF. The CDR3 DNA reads TGCGCCAGCAGTCCCGGACTCCCCGGAAGAGATACGCAGTATTTT. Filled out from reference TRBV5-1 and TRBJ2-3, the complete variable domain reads KAGVTQTPRYLIKTRGQQVTLSCSPISGHRSVSWYQQTPGQGLQFLFEYFSETQRNKGNFPGRFSGRQFSNSRSEMNVSTLELGDSALYLCASSPGLPGRDTQYFGPGTRLTVL.